This T cell receptor beta chain was observed in a study of blood T cell repertoires in COVID-19. Looking at the study overall: Sources were T cells, B-cell-depleted T cells, or PBMCs; the material itself was cDNA or gDNA.

The CDR3 extends over 13 amino acids. V was cut by 5 bases and J by 1 base, with 8 bases left in between. Some clones are missing from TCRdb's copy, which holds only in-frame ones; the method was immunoSEQ multiplex PCR. Of fewer than 150,000 clones in the sample, around nine tenths were seen once. The sequence came from a woman in her thirties or forties with acute or convalescent COVID-19. V usage is TRBV12-3 or TRBV12-4 and J usage is TRBJ1-1; D not resolved. Sequenced input: peripheral blood. The CDR3 spells CASSKHPNTEAFF. CDR3 nucleotide sequence: TGTGCCAGCAGTAAACACCCGAACACTGAAGCTTTCTTT.